Sequencing of this T cell receptor (beta chain) was carried out in a study of T cell clusters in autoimmune cytopenias. Whole-study context: The median distinct TRB clonotype count was approximately 2,400 per sample, from a median about 54,000 reads. The study, taken as a whole, reports: Primary autoimmune cytopenia patients appeared to lack physiological T cell clusters present in healthy donors. Healthy donors had 2.5 to 3-fold more exclusive TRB clusters than active autoimmune hepatitis patients. TRB repertoire shifts in secondary cytopenia and chronic lymphocytic leukemia mostly reflected lymphoma, not autoimmunity.

TRB amplification used approximately 250 ng of peripheral blood genomic DNA. The CDR3 spans 13 residues. Germline V gene lookup returns CDR1 MNHEY and CDR2 SVGAGI. This clonotype is labeled medium-sized based on frequency. Its specificity is unknown. TRB rearrangements were amplified by touch-down multiplex PCR with mixed TRB-A/B primers. One entry per CDR3 protein, without DNA, is what TCRdb gives after re-calling the multiplex PCR reads. In total, the table holds around 3,200 distinct CDR3 sequences. V is TRBV6-5 and J is TRBJ1-2; TCRdb gives TRBD1 as the D gene, but with no DNA this cannot be confirmed. The source material was peripheral blood. The sequence came from a human donor with an autoimmune cytopenia or autoimmune hepatitis (not recorded which). The CDR3 spells CASRTQGGYGYTF.